A selection of T cell receptor beta chains follows, all from one sample in a study of T-cell reconstitution after alpha-beta-depleted transplantation in children. MiXCR, applied by TCRdb to the PCR reads, yields one record per CDR3 protein. Of about 260,000 distinct CDR3 sequences in the sample, 6.5% to 9% are singletons; the top ten hold roughly 5.8%. The sequencing used PBMCs, mostly from graft donor cells, collected 180 days after TCRalphabeta/CD19-depleted stem cell transplant. All receptors derive from a male patient aged 5 to 17 who had a stem cell transplant for acute lymphoblastic leukemia, so the T cells may come from the graft donor. Both conserved end residues are trimmed from each CDR3. The D gene is left open where the match is weak.

CDR3 protein,J gene,D gene,V gene
ASSGQGVSPLH,TRBJ1-6,TRBD1,TRBV9
ASSRGMDTGELF,TRBJ2-2,.,TRBV5-1
ASSQDSVYEQY,TRBJ2-7,.,TRBV6-2/TRBV6-3
ASSLILAGVSDTQY,TRBJ2-3,TRBD2,TRBV12-3/TRBV12-4
SAREGGNYGYT,TRBJ1-2,.,TRBV20-1
ASSRDRSYEQY,TRBJ2-7,.,TRBV5-5
ASRNTGNTEAF,TRBJ1-1,.,TRBV27
ASSLGTGGRYEQY,TRBJ2-7,TRBD1,TRBV5-1
ASSFSMRGGEQF,TRBJ2-1,.,TRBV12-3/TRBV12-4
ASSVAGTSGTDTQY,TRBJ2-3,TRBD2,TRBV6-1
ASSRTDPNYGYT,TRBJ1-2,.,TRBV10-2
ASSLRGMRETQY,TRBJ2-5,.,TRBV7-9
ASGAGHSGNTIY,TRBJ1-3,.,TRBV7-8
SVAGQTEGTTEQY,TRBJ2-7,.,TRBV29-1
ASPISSGTAQF,TRBJ2-1,.,TRBV9
ASSLVDRSNTGELF,TRBJ2-2,.,TRBV5-1
ASEGGTEAF,TRBJ1-1,.,TRBV6-2/TRBV6-3
ASSGQSLRMDTQY,TRBJ2-3,.,TRBV6-1
SASPTRGATDTQY,TRBJ2-3,.,TRBV20-1
SFSSGGAYEQY,TRBJ2-7,TRBD2,TRBV29-1
ASSEQGGGSTDTQY,TRBJ2-3,.,TRBV6-1
ASSIGVPYNEQF,TRBJ2-1,.,TRBV19
ASSLRGTGQNTEAF,TRBJ1-1,TRBD1,TRBV5-1
AISETSGATEAF,TRBJ1-1,.,TRBV10-3
ASSLDGGTSGNTIY,TRBJ1-3,.,TRBV7-4
ASSLAALGDEQY,TRBJ2-7,.,TRBV12-3/TRBV12-4
ASSPGGWDNEQF,TRBJ2-1,.,TRBV6-1
SVEVLPGQRGEYEQY,TRBJ2-7,TRBD1,TRBV29-1
ASSLGGKAAWVQF,TRBJ2-1,.,TRBV7-8
ASSPQSSGIDTDTQY,TRBJ2-3,TRBD2,TRBV18
ASSDREVPYEQY,TRBJ2-7,TRBD2,TRBV9
ASSYQVAGETQY,TRBJ2-5,TRBD2,TRBV6-5
ASSPVPSSYNEQF,TRBJ2-1,.,TRBV7-8
SASTGANVLT,TRBJ2-6,.,TRBV29-1
ASSVGSYGNQPQH,TRBJ1-5,.,TRBV9
ASSPPGQWGTEAF,TRBJ1-1,TRBD1,TRBV7-6
ASSELAGPNTGELF,TRBJ2-2,TRBD2,TRBV19
ASSSPDRVHYEQY,TRBJ2-7,TRBD1,TRBV12-3/TRBV12-4
ASSLTRDNSGNTIY,TRBJ1-3,.,TRBV18
ASGRRDKNYEQY,TRBJ2-7,.,TRBV27
ASGLVPVTRRGSPYEQY,TRBJ2-7,.,TRBV12-5